The TCR beta chain described here comes from a study of T cell responses to AZD1222 COVID-19 vaccine. Whole-study findings and limits: Donors skewed white British and female; clonal diversity was possibly underestimated. The peak T cell response came first, and repertoires were sampled only after it.

With 0 bases removed from V and 6 bases from J, the gap between germline ends came to 18 bases. This CDR3 is 16 amino acids long. In germline, CDR1 is SGHRS, CDR2 YFSETQ. The data were produced by immunoSEQ multiplex PCR, yet TCRdb's version contains in-frame clones alone and is incomplete. The sample contains some 150,000 clones, approximately 87% of which appear only once. On this clone: The target antigen is unknown.

Sequenced material: peripheral blood, taken on day 0 of MenACWY control vaccination. The clonotype was recovered from an adult in good health. This chain links TRBV5-1 with TRBJ1-2; D not resolved. This chain's CDR3 is CASSLDGRLTSHGYTF. CDR3 nucleotides: TGCGCCAGCAGCTTGGACGGCAGACTAACTAGCCATGGCTACACCTTC.